One sample yielded the 28 T cell receptor beta chains listed below, sequenced in a study of beta chain features in type 1 diabetes. Sequenced material consisted of expressed TCRB transcripts (all of the isolated RNA was reverse transcribed). Repertoires were generated with immunoSEQ multiplex PCR, while TCRdb's copy carries only in-frame clones and drops some. The sample contains 600,000 to 700,000 clones, under 15% of which appear only once. Study-level findings and limits: Among all four CD4+ subsets, Type 1 diabetes patients had TCRB CDR3s that were moderately but significantly shorter.

Antigens of these TCRs are unknown. Sequencing was performed on naive CD4+ T cells from blood. These TCRs come from a man aged 18 to 29 with type 1 diabetes.

The CDR3 DNA sequence: TGCGCCAGCAGCCAAGATCCGCTAGGGGGCGCGTTAAGCAATCAGCCCCAGCATTTT. This translates into CASSQDPLGGALSNQPQHF. The chain couples TRBV4-1 to TRBJ1-5; 7 bases fit TRBD1. The CDR3 is 19 residues long. Germline CDR1 and CDR2: MGHRA and YSYEKL. Trimming removed 0 bases from V and 1 base from J; junction bases left unmatched: 12.

In its sample, this clone was seen a few times. The chain is built from TRBV21-1 and TRBJ1-5; TRBD1 is the table's D call and was not checked against the DNA. TRBV21-1 is termed a pseudogene. The CDR3 has 21 amino acids. The CDR3 DNA is TGTGCCAGCAGCATACCTAAGCTCCGACAGGGGATGTATCCGAGCAATCAGCCCCAGCATTTT. It is translated as CASSIPKLRQGMYPSNQPQHF.

In this sample, this clone turned up a few times. V gene TRBV30 combines with J gene TRBJ2-5; D uncertain. The CDR3 spans 13 residues. Deletions cut 2 bases from V and 5 bases from J, with 12 bases between. The germline V gene encodes CDR1 GTSNPN and CDR2 SVGIG (reference sequence). The CDR3 sequence is CAWSFGPSETQYF. The CDR3 region has the DNA TGTGCCTGGAGTTTCGGGCCCTCGGAGACCCAGTACTTC.

This sequence joins TRBV5-1 and TRBJ1-5, with D maybe TRBD1 (6 bases). V was pared by 3 bases and J by 5 bases, with 15 bases between. The CDR3 loop spans 15 amino acids. The germline V gene has CDR1 SGHRS and CDR2 YFSETQ. The DNA for the CDR3 is TGCGCCAGCAGCTATCAGGGACATCAGGATCAGCCCCAGCATTTT. Its protein is CASSYQGHQDQPQHF.

This clone showed up just a few times. This chain connects TRBV7-6 to TRBJ2-7; 7 bases agree with TRBD1. The CDR3 runs 14 residues. Germline loops: CDR1 SGHVS, CDR2 FNYEAQ. Unmatched junction bases numbered 5, after V lost 4 bases and J lost 2 bases. CDR3 bases: TGTGCCAGCAGCTCACCTGGGACAGCCTACGAGCAGTACTTC. Translation gives CASSSPGTAYEQYF.

V gene TRBV10-3 combines with J gene TRBJ2-2; D uncertain. The CDR3 sequence is 14 residues long. V dropped 3 bases and J dropped 1 base, with 6 bases sitting between them. The germline V gene has CDR1 ENHRY and CDR2 SYGVKD. The CDR3 coding sequence is TGTGCCATCAGTGATTCAGGGAACACCGGGGAGCTGTTTTTT. Amino acids: CAISDSGNTGELFF.

The chain employs TRBV14 and TRBJ2-7, with D unclear. The germline gives CDR1 SGHDN, CDR2 FVKESK. This CDR3 spans 15 amino acids. V dropped 1 base and J dropped 2 bases, with 12 bases sitting between them. The CDR3 sequence: CASSQVTALPYEQYF. In nucleotides, the CDR3 is TGTGCCAGCAGCCAAGTCACGGCGCTCCCCTACGAGCAGTACTTC.

This clone was counted only a few times. The rearrangement uses TRBV29-1 and TRBJ2-3, with D unclear. CDR1 is SQVTM and CDR2 is ANQGSEA in the germline V gene. The CDR3 spans 11 residues. Trimming stripped 5 bases from V and 5 bases from J, with 8 bases between. CDR3 residues: CSVRPKDTQYF. In DNA form, the CDR3 reads TGCAGCGTTCGACCGAAAGATACGCAGTATTTT.

The V and J genes are TRBV10-3 and TRBJ2-1; D unresolved. Germline CDR1 reads ENHRY; CDR2 reads SYGVKD. The V gene lost 3 bases and the J gene lost 4 bases, with 7 bases spanning the gap. The CDR3 runs 13 residues. The CDR3 DNA follows: TGTGCCATCAGTGAATACACGTACAATGAGCAGTTCTTC. This gives the protein CAISEYTYNEQFF.

This clone has a handful of counts. V is TRBV6-1 and J is TRBJ2-7, with D uncertain. This CDR3 comprises 12 residues. The V gene lost 2 bases and the J gene lost 2 bases, with 4 bases spanning the gap. Germline V gene lookup returns CDR1 MNHNS and CDR2 SASEGT. The CDR3 loop is CASSEPTYEQYF. CDR3 nucleotides: TGTGCCAGCAGTGAACCCACCTACGAGCAGTACTTC.

This clone was observed a few times. The chain employs TRBV19 and TRBJ2-5; 10 bases agree with TRBD1. Unmatched junction bases numbered 9, after V lost 6 bases and J lost 5 bases. Germline V gives CDR1 LNHDA, CDR2 SQIVND (reference sequence). This CDR3 has 15 amino acids. CDR3 DNA: TGTGCCAGTAGACCTCGGGACAGGGGACCCGAGACCCAGTACTTC. Encoded protein: CASRPRDRGPETQYF. The variable domain in full, with the rest retrieved from reference TRBV19 and TRBJ2-5, is DGGITQSPKYLFRKEGQNVTLSCEQNLNHDAMYWYRQDPGQGLRLIYYSQIVNDFQKGDIAEGYSVSREKKESFPLTVTSAQKNPTAFYLCASRPRDRGPETQYFGPGTRLLVL.

Note on this clone: Different DNA sequences within this sample yield the same CDR3. The chain links TRBV30 to TRBJ1-2; D gene unclear. The CDR3 spans 12 residues. Germline V gives CDR1 GTSNPN, CDR2 SVGIG (reference sequence). V was pared by 1 base and J by 2 bases, with 5 bases between. Here the CDR3 DNA reads TGTGCCTGGAGTGCCGGGAACTATGGCTACACCTTC. Amino acid sequence: CAWSAGNYGYTF.

This clone was seen only a few times. Other nucleotide sequences in the sample specify the same CDR3. This chain connects TRBV9 to TRBJ2-2; a possible D gene is TRBD1 (6 bases). The CDR3 covers 14 residues. The V gene's germline CDR1 is SGDLS and CDR2 YYNGEE. The V end lost 3 bases, the J end lost 0 bases, and 6 bases lay between the germline ends. DNA of the CDR3: TGTGCCAGCAGCGGGACAGCGAACACCGGGGAGCTGTTTTTT. Amino acids: CASSGTANTGELFF.

The rearrangement uses TRBV13 and TRBJ2-1; a possible D gene is TRBD1 (5 bases). The V gene's germline CDR1 is PRHDT and CDR2 FYEKMQ (reference sequence). Trimming pared 5 bases from V and 3 bases from J, leaving 20 bases between. This CDR3 contains 17 residues. The CDR3 coding sequence is TGTGCCAGCAGCCCCCGGACCCAGGGTATCGGCTACAATGAGCAGTTCTTC. It encodes CASSPRTQGIGYNEQFF.

This clone was seen a few times. The J gene is TRBJ2-7, the V gene TRBV2; 7 positions match TRBD2. The CDR3 length is 15 residues. V lost 3 bases, J lost 1 base, and 6 bases stayed unmatched. Germline CDR1 is SNHLY and CDR2 is FYNNEI. CDR3 sequence (DNA): TGTGCCAGCAGTGATTGGCCTAGCGGTTCCTACGAGCAGTACTTC. Translating it yields CASSDWPSGSYEQYF.

J is TRBJ1-1 and V is TRBV30; D is undetermined. Trimming took 0 bases from V and 5 from J, leaving 10 bases between them. Germline CDR1 GTSNPN, CDR2 SVGIG (reference sequence). The CDR3 sequence is 13 residues long. The CDR3 nucleotides read TGTGCCTGGAGTGTAGCTCTGGAGACTGAAGCTTTCTTT. Its translation is CAWSVALETEAFF.

The chain recombines TRBV7-8 with TRBJ2-7; D call uncertain. V lost 2 bases and J lost 3, with 2 bases in between. This CDR3 contains 11 residues. CDR1 is SGHVS and CDR2 is FQNEAQ in the germline V gene. The CDR3, as DNA: TGTGCCAGCAGCTTATTCTACGAGCAGTACTTC. Translated, it gives CASSLFYEQYF.

The V call is TRBV2, the J call TRBJ1-4, with TRBD1 matching over 10 bases. Germline lookup yields CDR1 SNHLY and CDR2 FYNNEI. This CDR3 contains 14 residues. V gave up 1 base and J gave up 7 bases; unmatched junction bases: 0. The CDR3 nucleotides are TGTGCCAGCAGTGAAGGGGACAGGGGTGAAAAACTGTTTTTT. Translating gives CASSEGDRGEKLFF.

This clone appeared a few times. The chain recombines TRBV30 with TRBJ1-5; TRBD1 might be the D (5 bases). V was cut by 2 bases and J by 3 bases, with 11 bases left in between. Germline lookup yields CDR1 GTSNPN and CDR2 SVGIG (reference sequence). This CDR3 comprises 14 residues. The DNA of the CDR3 is TGTGCCTGGAGTCTCGACAGAGACAATCAGCCCCAGCATTTT. This gives the protein CAWSLDRDNQPQHF. Combining the CDR3 with reference TRBV30 and TRBJ1-5 gives the whole variable domain SQTIHQWPATLVQPVGSPLSLECTVEGTSNPNLYWYRQAAGRGLQLLFYSVGIGQISSEVPQNLSASRPQDRQFILSSKKLLLSDSGFYLCAWSLDRDNQPQHFGDGTRLSIL.

This clone was observed a few times. The J gene is TRBJ1-6, the V gene TRBV6-5; possible D gene TRBD1, 5 bases. The germline V gene has CDR1 MNHEY and CDR2 SVGAGI. The CDR3 is 13 residues long. V was cut by 2 bases and J by 10 bases, with 9 bases left in between. Here the CDR3 DNA reads TGTGCCAGCAGTTACGTGCAGGGCTCACCCCTCCACTTT. Translation: CASSYVQGSPLHF.

The CDR3 protein is CASSPLSPGSGKNIQYF. The CDR3 bases are TGTGCCAGCTCACCCTTATCCCCAGGGAGTGGCAAAAACATTCAGTACTTC. V usage is TRBV18 and J usage is TRBJ2-4, with D tentatively TRBD1 or TRBD2 (5 bases each). There are 17 residues in the CDR3. Germline V CDR1 and CDR2: KGHSH, LQKENI. The V end lost 3 bases, the J end lost 3 bases, and 18 bases lay between the germline ends.

This chain joins TRBV7-3 and TRBJ2-1, with 13 bases identical to TRBD2. The CDR3 runs 15 residues. Germline CDR1 is SGHTA and CDR2 is FQGTGA. V shed 5 bases, J shed 4 bases, and the junction held 2 bases outside the gene matches. CDR3 nucleotide sequence: TGTGCCAGCAGCCGGACTAGCGGGGGTTACAATGAGCAGTTCTTC. As protein: CASSRTSGGYNEQFF.

V gene TRBV4-1 combines with J gene TRBJ2-2; TRBD2 matches at 7 bases. CDR3 length: 15 residues. Germline assignment: CDR1 MGHRA and CDR2 YSYEKL. V lost 6 bases and J lost 4; bases outside the gene matches: 8. CDR3 in amino acids: CASRLGTISTGELFF. The DNA for the CDR3 is TGCGCCAGCAGGCTAGGGACTATTAGCACCGGGGAGCTGTTTTTT.

The table lists this clone with a few counts. This rearrangement joins TRBV5-1 to TRBJ2-6; D is unclear. V was pared by 4 bases and J by 4 bases, with 9 bases between. Germline CDR1 is SGHRS and CDR2 is YFSETQ. The CDR3 has 14 residues. In nucleotides, the CDR3 is TGCGCCAGCAGCACGATCCCCGGGGCCAACGTCCTGACTTTC. This codes for CASSTIPGANVLTF.

This clone has more than one count but fewer than ten. The V call is TRBV29-1, the J call TRBJ2-7; D perhaps matches TRBD2 (7 bases). Germline lookup yields CDR1 SQVTM and CDR2 ANQGSEA. V lost 7 bases to trimming and J lost 2 bases, with 15 bases between them. The CDR3 is 13 amino acids. As DNA, the CDR3 is TGCAGCGCGGGGGGCCCGTTAACCTACGAGCAGTACTTC. Protein: CSAGGPLTYEQYF.

This chain links TRBV16 with TRBJ1-5; D call uncertain. CDR1 is KGHSY and CDR2 is FQNENV in the germline V gene. V lost 0 bases and J 7 bases, leaving 13 bases between the germline ends. The CDR3 is made up of 15 amino acids. CDR3 residues: CASSQSSPGLQPQHF. CDR3 bases: TGTGCCAGCAGCCAATCCTCGCCAGGTTTACAGCCCCAGCATTTT.

V is TRBV13 and J is TRBJ1-1; D possibly corresponds to TRBD1 (5 bases). Germline V gene data show CDR1 as PRHDT and CDR2 as FYEKMQ (reference sequence). The CDR3 length is 15 residues. Trimming shortened V by 6 bases and J by 4 bases, and 18 bases separated the two germline ends. CDR3 loop: CASSTPGLRGTEAFF. The CDR3 DNA is TGTGCCAGCAGTACCCCGGGCTTAAGGGGCACTGAAGCTTTCTTT.

This chain joins TRBV13 and TRBJ2-5; perhaps TRBD1 as D (5 bases). Germline V lookup: CDR1 PRHDT, CDR2 FYEKMQ (reference sequence). The CDR3 is made up of 14 amino acids. The germline V and J ends were trimmed by 2 bases and 5 bases, with 12 bases remaining between them. The CDR3 region is CASSLQGLRETQYF. The CDR3 DNA sequence: TGTGCCAGCAGCTTACAGGGATTGAGGGAGACCCAGTACTTC.